What follows are 31 T cell receptor beta chains derived from one specimen sequenced in a study of blood T cell repertoires in COVID-19. Produced via immunoSEQ multiplex PCR; TCRdb's table is partial and in-frame only. The sample lists over 150,000 clones, about 80% occurring once. Sequenced material: PBMCs or T cells enriched from blood (not recorded which). The receptors here all came from a man aged 50 or older who had recovered from COVID-19.

The chain has TRBV5-4 and TRBJ1-2; 7 bases match TRBD1. The CDR3 extends over 13 amino acids. Germline V gives CDR1 SGHNT, CDR2 YYREEE (reference sequence). V shed 4 bases, J shed 7 bases, and the junction held 7 bases outside the gene matches. The CDR3 nucleotides read TGTGCCAGCAGCCAAGGACAGGTTGGTGGCTACACCTTC. As protein: CASSQGQVGGYTF. The entire variable domain, with the rest obtained from reference TRBV5-4 and TRBJ1-2, is as follows: ETGVTQSPTHLIKTRGQQVTLRCSSQSGHNTVSWYQQALGQGPQFIFQYYREEENGRGNFPPRFSGLQFPNYSSELNVNALELDDSALYLCASSQGQVGGYTFGSGTRLTVV.

DNA of the CDR3: TGTGCCAGCAGCTTAGCCCCGGGGGGGAGCCAGCCCCAGCATTTT. This sequence encodes CASSLAPGGSQPQHF. The chain has TRBV7-2 and TRBJ1-5, with D possibly TRBD1 on 5 matching bases. Germline lookup yields CDR1 SGHTA and CDR2 FQGNSA. V lost 0 bases to trimming and J lost 7 bases, with 13 bases between them. The CDR3 spans 15 residues.

The chain carries TRBV30 and TRBJ1-5; D perhaps matches TRBD1 (5 bases). Germline V gene sequence: CDR1 GTSNPN, CDR2 SVGIG (reference sequence). The CDR3 spans 14 residues. The V gene lost 3 bases and the J gene lost 6 bases, with 15 bases spanning the gap. The DNA for the CDR3 is TGTGCCTGGAGCCGGGGGACCTCGGGTCAGCCCCAGCATTTT. This sequence encodes CAWSRGTSGQPQHF.

This chain connects TRBV2 to TRBJ2-2; tentative D call: TRBD2 (6 bases). CDR3 length equals 14 residues. Germline CDR1 reads SNHLY; CDR2 reads FYNNEI. Trimming pared 7 bases from V and 1 base from J, leaving 10 bases between. CDR3 sequence: CASMRDGNTGELFF. For the CDR3, the DNA is TGTGCCAGCATGCGGGACGGGAACACCGGGGAGCTGTTTTTT.

The CDR3 loop is CASSAGTDSPLHF. CDR3 DNA sequence: TGTGCCAGCAGCGCCGGGACAGACTCACCCCTCCACTTT. The gene calls are TRBV9 and TRBJ1-6; 7 nucleotides agree with TRBD1. Trimming at V came to 3 bases and at J to 10 bases, leaving 4 bases not matched to a gene. This CDR3 comprises 13 residues. Germline CDR1 and CDR2: SGDLS and YYNGEE.

This clone was seen just once. V is TRBV19 and J is TRBJ1-2, with a weak D call TRBD1 (6 bases). The CDR3 contains 12 residues. Trimming took off 7 bases at V and 5 bases at J, with 11 bases between the two ends. The V gene's germline CDR1 is LNHDA and CDR2 SQIVND (reference sequence). The CDR3 sequence: CASMGDTYGYTF. DNA of the CDR3: TGTGCCAGTATGGGGGACACATATGGCTACACCTTC.

The chain recombines TRBV18 with TRBJ2-1; 8 nucleotides line up with TRBD1. This CDR3 spans 16 amino acids. V gave up 2 bases and J gave up 7 bases; unmatched junction bases: 10. Per the germline V gene, CDR1 is KGHSH and CDR2 is LQKENI. In DNA form, the CDR3 reads TGTGCCAGCTCACCAGACAGGGGAAGAGTTAATAATGAGCAGTTCTTC. Protein sequence: CASSPDRGRVNNEQFF.

The chain employs TRBV5-6 and TRBJ2-1, with TRBD1 matching 9 bases. Germline lookup yields CDR1 SGHDT and CDR2 YYEEEE. V shed 3 bases and J 7 bases; nucleotides not matched to a gene: 11. This CDR3 is built from 16 residues. DNA of the CDR3: TGTGCCAGCAGCTGGAGACGGGACAGGGTTGGAAATGAGCAGTTCTTC. Its translation is CASSWRRDRVGNEQFF.

The table lists this clone with a count of one. This chain uses TRBV19 with TRBJ2-3; 8 bases align to TRBD2. The CDR3 extends over 15 amino acids. Germline assignment: CDR1 LNHDA and CDR2 SQIVND (reference sequence). With 5 bases clipped from V and 1 base from J, the junction kept 5 bases outside the gene matches. The DNA of the CDR3 is TGTGCCAGTAGTCCAGGACTAGCCCGCACAGATACGCAGTATTTT. Residues: CASSPGLARTDTQYF.

The V and J genes are TRBV5-4 and TRBJ1-4, with 7 bases matching TRBD1. CDR1 and CDR2 (germline): SGHNT, YYREEE (reference sequence). V shed 2 bases and J 8 bases; nucleotides not matched to a gene: 9. This CDR3 has 15 residues. Written as DNA, the CDR3 is TGTGCCAGCAGCTTTGGGCTGGAAGGGGGCGAAAAACTGTTTTTT. It codes for CASSFGLEGGEKLFF.

V usage is TRBV18 and J usage is TRBJ2-2, with D unclear. Trimming took off 3 bases at V and 4 bases at J, with 9 bases between the two ends. Per germline, CDR1 KGHSH and CDR2 LQKENI. The CDR3 has 14 residues. The CDR3 DNA follows: TGTGCCAGCTCACCTCGCCCCGGCACCGGGGAGCTGTTTTTT. Translating it yields CASSPRPGTGELFF.

This chain connects TRBV5-1 to TRBJ2-3, with 8 bases fitting TRBD2. Germline values: CDR1 SGHRS, CDR2 YFSETQ. V lost 2 bases and J lost 0; bases outside the gene matches: 2. The CDR3 loop spans 15 amino acids. CDR3 sequence: CASSFIAGSTDTQYF. The CDR3, as DNA: TGCGCCAGCAGCTTCATAGCGGGGAGCACAGATACGCAGTATTTT.

The genes are TRBV11-2 and TRBJ1-6, with 9 bases lining up with TRBD1. The CDR3 covers 14 residues. The V and J ends lost 3 bases and 7 bases, in that order; junction bases with no gene match: 1. CDR1 is SGHAT, CDR2 FQNNGV, per germline. CDR3 region: CASSLGTGNSPLHF. The CDR3 DNA reads TGTGCCAGCAGCTTGGGGACAGGGAATTCACCCCTCCACTTT.

The J gene is TRBJ1-2, the V gene TRBV7-9, with 7 bases that match TRBD1. After removal of 0 bases from V and 8 bases from J, the junction contained 3 bases not matched to a gene. CDR1 is SEHNR, CDR2 FQNEAQ, per germline (reference sequence). The CDR3 sequence is 13 residues long. DNA of the CDR3: TGTGCCAGCAGCTTAGCGACAGGGAGAGGCTACACCTTC. It encodes CASSLATGRGYTF. The variable domain in full, with the rest retrieved from reference TRBV7-9 and TRBJ1-2, is DTGVSQNPRHKITKRGQNVTFRCDPISEHNRLYWYRQTLGQGPEFLTYFQNEAQLEKSRLLSDRFSAERPKGSFSTLEIQRTEQGDSAMYLCASSLATGRGYTFGSGTRLTVV.

The chain uses TRBV25-1 and TRBJ1-2; no firm D call. The V end was cut by 4 bases, the J end by 8 bases, with 8 bases between. The CDR3 runs 11 residues. Looked up from germline, CDR1 is MGHDK and CDR2 is SYGVNS. Here the CDR3 DNA reads TGTGCCAGCAGTGTAAATCGGGGCTACACCTTC. It is translated as CASSVNRGYTF.

This chain uses TRBV7-9 with TRBJ1-1, with 10 nucleotides matching TRBD1. The length of the CDR3 is 14 residues. The V gene's germline CDR1 is SEHNR and CDR2 FQNEAQ (reference sequence). V lost 5 bases, J lost 4 bases, and 4 bases stayed unmatched. This CDR3 is CASSPGQGTTEAFF. As DNA, the CDR3 is TGTGCCAGCAGCCCGGGACAGGGGACCACTGAAGCTTTCTTT.

V usage is TRBV7-2 and J usage is TRBJ2-1, with 12 bases identical to TRBD2. Trimming took 0 bases from V and 2 from J; bases not matched to a gene: 2. The CDR3 covers 17 residues. The germline V gene encodes CDR1 SGHTA and CDR2 FQGNSA. CDR3 sequence (DNA): TGTGCCAGCAGCTTAGCCTCTAGCGGGGGGGCCTACAATGAGCAGTTCTTC. Amino acid sequence: CASSLASSGGAYNEQFF.

This clone has only one observation. The chain recombines TRBV7-2 with TRBJ1-2; tentatively, D is TRBD1 (6 bases). Germline values: CDR1 SGHTA, CDR2 FQGNSA. Trimming stripped 5 bases from V and 0 bases from J, with 10 bases between. CDR3 length: 14 amino acids. The CDR3 sequence is CASSQGTSNYGYTF. The CDR3 DNA sequence: TGTGCCAGCAGCCAGGGGACGTCTAACTATGGCTACACCTTC.

This clone was counted a single time. The gene calls are TRBV5-1 and TRBJ2-3, with TRBD2 matching over 8 bases. This CDR3 has 14 amino acids. Germline trimming cut 7 bases from V and 3 bases from J; bases unmatched to any gene: 7. Per germline, CDR1 SGHRS and CDR2 YFSETQ. CDR3 protein: CASAESGGTDTQYF. The CDR3 region has the DNA TGCGCCAGCGCTGAGAGCGGGGGAACAGATACGCAGTATTTT. The entire variable domain, with the rest obtained from reference TRBV5-1 and TRBJ2-3, is as follows: KAGVTQTPRYLIKTRGQQVTLSCSPISGHRSVSWYQQTPGQGLQFLFEYFSETQRNKGNFPGRFSGRQFSNSRSEMNVSTLELGDSALYLCASAESGGTDTQYFGPGTRLTVL.

This chain links TRBV4-1 with TRBJ1-6; 8 bases are a match to TRBD1. V was pared by 1 base and J by 8 bases, with 4 bases of the junction left unmatched. The CDR3 length is 15 residues. CDR1 is MGHRA and CDR2 is YSYEKL in the germline V gene. The CDR3 nucleotides are TGCGCCAGCAGCCAAGTTACAGGGGGTCATTCACCCCTCCACTTT. This sequence encodes CASSQVTGGHSPLHF.

The CDR3 coding sequence is TGTGCCTGGACCCTGACTAGCGGGGGTCTAGATACGCAGTATTTT. This encodes CAWTLTSGGLDTQYF. The chain uses TRBV30 and TRBJ2-3, with TRBD2 matching over 12 bases. Trimming took 4 bases from V and 5 from J; bases not matched to a gene: 7. Per the germline V gene, CDR1 is GTSNPN and CDR2 is SVGIG (reference sequence). The CDR3 runs 15 residues. Drawing the rest from reference TRBV30 and TRBJ2-3, the complete variable domain is SQTIHQWPATLVQPVGSPLSLECTVEGTSNPNLYWYRQAAGRGLQLLFYSVGIGQISSEVPQNLSASRPQDRQFILSSKKLLLSDSGFYLCAWTLTSGGLDTQYFGPGTRLTVL.

The chain combines TRBV15 with TRBJ2-2; 7 bases align to TRBD1. From germline, CDR1 is LNHNV and CDR2 YYDKDF (reference sequence). The trim removed 6 bases at V and 1 base at J, leaving 5 bases unmatched. The CDR3 loop spans 15 amino acids. CDR3 bases: TGTGCCACCAGTATAGACAGGGTGAACACCGGGGAGCTGTTTTTT. Translated, it gives CATSIDRVNTGELFF.

The chain combines TRBV18 with TRBJ1-3; tentative D call: TRBD1 (6 bases). The CDR3 extends over 16 amino acids. The germline gives CDR1 KGHSH, CDR2 LQKENI. V lost 6 bases and J 0 bases, leaving 15 bases between the germline ends. The DNA for the CDR3 is TGTGCCAGCTCCGACAGGCCTCTAAACTCTGGAAACACCATATATTTT. This translates into CASSDRPLNSGNTIYF.

The chain combines TRBV7-2 with TRBJ1-2; D not resolved. V was cut by 5 bases and J by 2 bases, with 6 bases left in between. CDR1 and CDR2 (germline): SGHTA, FQGNSA. The CDR3 is 12 residues long. The CDR3 protein is CASSNTNYGYTF. CDR3 coding DNA: TGTGCCAGCAGCAACACCAACTATGGCTACACCTTC. Looking up the rest from reference TRBV7-2 and TRBJ1-2 gives the full variable domain: GAGVSQSPSNKVTEKGKDVELRCDPISGHTALYWYRQSLGQGLEFLIYFQGNSAPDKSGLPSDRFSAERTGGSVSTLTIQRTQQEDSAVYLCASSNTNYGYTFGSGTRLTVV.

This rearrangement joins TRBV18 to TRBJ1-3, with 7 bases matching TRBD1. This CDR3 has 16 amino acids. V lost 3 bases, J lost 0 bases, and 5 bases stayed unmatched. Germline V gene sequence: CDR1 KGHSH, CDR2 LQKENI. The CDR3 loop is CASSPDRVSSGNTIYF. As DNA, the CDR3 is TGTGCCAGCTCACCCGACAGGGTGAGCTCTGGAAACACCATATATTTT.

This sequence joins TRBV30 and TRBJ1-2, with a weak D call TRBD1 (6 bases). Germline CDR1 reads GTSNPN; CDR2 reads SVGIG (reference sequence). V was trimmed by 7 bases and J by 4 bases, leaving 16 bases between them. CDR3 length: 13 residues. The CDR3 nucleotides are TGTGCCTTTAATAAGGACAGTACCTATGGCTACACCTTC. Protein sequence: CAFNKDSTYGYTF.

The chain employs TRBV7-9 and TRBJ1-2; a weak D match, TRBD1 (6 bases). Germline CDR1 reads SEHNR; CDR2 reads FQNEAQ (reference sequence). V was pared by 1 base and J by 4 bases, with 13 bases between. The CDR3 runs to 15 residues. The CDR3 DNA reads TGTGCCAGCAGCTTAGACAGGGAGATAATCTATGGCTACACCTTC. Its protein product is CASSLDREIIYGYTF.

V and J are TRBV27 and TRBJ2-3; possible D gene TRBD2, 5 bases. Between the trimmed V and J ends, which lost 5 bases and 8 bases, there was a span of 8 bases. CDR1 and CDR2 from the germline V gene are MNHEY and SMNVEV (reference sequence). The CDR3 spans 11 residues. The CDR3 protein is CASSREGTQYF. The CDR3 coding sequence is TGTGCCAGCAGTCGGGAAGGTACGCAGTATTTT.

This clone is a singleton in its sample. The rearrangement uses TRBV1 and TRBJ2-2; the listed D gene, TRBD2, was not tested against the DNA. TRBV1 is deemed a pseudogene. The CDR3 has 19 amino acids. This chain's CDR3 is CTSSHKHDSGETNTGELFF. Here the CDR3 DNA reads TGCACCAGCAGCCATAAACATGATAGCGGGGAGACGAACACCGGGGAGCTGTTTTTT.

This clone was counted a few times. This chain links TRBV28 with TRBJ1-1; no reliable D call. Germline CDR1 is MDHEN and CDR2 is SYDVKM. This CDR3 spans 14 amino acids. V lost 5 bases to trimming and J lost 3 bases, with 13 bases between them. In DNA form, the CDR3 reads TGTGCCAGCAGTCAGGCACGGCTGGACACTGAAGCTTTCTTT. Translation gives CASSQARLDTEAFF.

V gene TRBV6-2 or TRBV6-3 combines with J gene TRBJ2-1; 8 positions agree with TRBD1. CDR1 and CDR2 (germline): MNHEY, SVGEGT. CDR3 length equals 15 residues. Unmatched junction bases numbered 6, after V lost 6 bases and J lost 2 bases. DNA of the CDR3: TGTGCCAGCAGCACCCGACAGGGGACCTACAATGAGCAGTTCTTC. This gives the protein CASSTRQGTYNEQFF.